This T cell receptor beta chain was documented in a study of shared clonotypes between healthy human individuals. Worth noting for this clone: What it recognizes is unknown.

Donors were Caucasian adults residing in Nashville, Tennessee, USA. Memory CD4+ cells were the fraction left after CD45RA+ naive selection. The table came from immunoSEQ multiplex PCR; TCRdb's copy has only in-frame clones and leaves some out. The table records more than 400,000 clones, roughly 95% of them present only once. Study results and limitations: Few donors restricted represented genetic and exposure-history diversity.

The CDR3 loop spans 13 amino acids. V was pared by 6 bases and J by 3 bases, with 9 bases between. Germline loops: CDR1 MNHNS, CDR2 SASEGT. The chain recombines TRBV6-1 with TRBJ2-4, with D uncertain. The sequenced sample was naive CD4+ T cells sorted from blood. Subset meaning: CD45RA+ positively selected. This sequence was found in a woman aged 25 to 45 in good health. The CDR3: CASRGNNKNIQYF. The CDR3 DNA sequence: TGTGCCAGCAGGGGGAACAACAAAAACATTCAGTACTTC.